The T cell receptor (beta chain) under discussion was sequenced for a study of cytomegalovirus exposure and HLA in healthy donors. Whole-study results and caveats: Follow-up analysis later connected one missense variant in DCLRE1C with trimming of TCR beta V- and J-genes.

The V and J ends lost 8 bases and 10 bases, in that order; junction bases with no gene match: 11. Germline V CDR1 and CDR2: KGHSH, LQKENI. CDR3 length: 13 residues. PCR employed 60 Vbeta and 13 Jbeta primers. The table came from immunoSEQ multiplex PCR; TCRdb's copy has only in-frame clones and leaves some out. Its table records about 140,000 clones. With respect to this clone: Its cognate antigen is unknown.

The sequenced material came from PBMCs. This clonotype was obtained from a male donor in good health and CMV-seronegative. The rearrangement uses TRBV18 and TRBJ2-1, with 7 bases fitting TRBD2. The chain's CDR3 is CASAGLAEGEQFF. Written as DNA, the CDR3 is TGTGCCAGCGCGGGGCTAGCGGAAGGGGAGCAGTTCTTC.